This entry lists 28 T cell receptor beta chains sequenced from one sample in a study of blood T cell repertoires in COVID-19. TCRdb's copy holds only in-frame clones and misses some; the assay was immunoSEQ multiplex PCR. This sample has 300,000 to 400,000 clones; approximately 89% occur once, and the top ten carry about 2.3%. The specimen was peripheral blood. The origin of the receptors is a woman aged 55 to 70 with COVID-19, enrolled during active disease.

This chain joins TRBV19 and TRBJ2-4; the D is unclear. The CDR3 extends over 13 amino acids. The ends were cut back, 3 bases at V and 5 bases at J, with 8 bases in the middle. CDR1 and CDR2 (germline): LNHDA, SQIVND (reference sequence). Here the CDR3 DNA reads TGTGCCAGTAGTATTACCAGGCAAAACATTCAGTACTTC. The encoded protein is CASSITRQNIQYF.

The CDR3: CASSSIDRGRFGELFF. CDR3 in DNA: TGTGCCAGCAGCTCAATAGACAGGGGGCGGTTCGGGGAGCTGTTTTTT. The gene calls are TRBV7-3 and TRBJ2-2; 10 nucleotides align to TRBD1. The CDR3 is made up of 16 amino acids. CDR1 SGHTA and CDR2 FQGTGA come from the germline V gene. V lost 4 bases and J lost 7; bases outside the gene matches: 9.

The rearrangement links TRBV7-2 to TRBJ2-3, with 10 nucleotides matching TRBD1. The CDR3 is 16 amino acids. Germline V gives CDR1 SGHTA, CDR2 FQGNSA. With 4 bases clipped from V and 1 base from J, the junction kept 5 bases outside the gene matches. Here the CDR3 DNA reads TGTGCCAGCAGCTATTATGGGACAGGGGGCACAGATACGCAGTATTTT. Protein: CASSYYGTGGTDTQYF.

This chain uses TRBV11-2 with TRBJ1-1; D perhaps matches TRBD1 (6 bases). Per the germline V gene, CDR1 is SGHAT and CDR2 is FQNNGV. The CDR3 has 14 amino acids. V lost 2 bases and J lost 4, with 11 bases in between. Here the CDR3 DNA reads TGTGCCAGCAGCTTAACAGGGCCCGGCACTGAAGCTTTCTTT. Protein: CASSLTGPGTEAFF.

The chain combines TRBV7-3 with TRBJ2-2, with D possibly TRBD2 on 6 matching bases. CDR1 SGHTA and CDR2 FQGTGA come from the germline V gene. CDR3 length: 16 amino acids. V lost 2 bases to trimming and J lost 0 bases, with 10 bases between them. The CDR3 bases are TGTGCCAGCAGCTTATACGGGGGAGCGAACACCGGGGAGCTGTTTTTT. Its translation: CASSLYGGANTGELFF.

The rearrangement joins TRBV11-2 to TRBJ1-3; 7 bases are a match to TRBD1. From germline, CDR1 is SGHAT and CDR2 FQNNGV. The J segment lost 0 bases and the V segment lost 5 bases, leaving 16 bases of the junction unmatched. The CDR3 totals 19 residues. As DNA, the CDR3 is TGTGCCAGCAGCCCAGGATTGGGACAGACCATGAGCTCTGGAAACACCATATATTTT. It yields the protein CASSPGLGQTMSSGNTIYF.

The V and J genes are TRBV6-5 and TRBJ2-1; 9 bases align to TRBD1. The germline V gene has CDR1 MNHEY and CDR2 SVGAGI. After removal of 7 bases from V and 5 bases from J, the junction contained 9 bases not matched to a gene. This CDR3 has 15 amino acids. CDR3 DNA sequence: TGTGCCAGCATCCCGGGACAGGGCAGGAACAATGAGCAGTTCTTC. Amino acid sequence: CASIPGQGRNNEQFF.

V gene TRBV7-2 combines with J gene TRBJ1-1; D is possibly TRBD1 (5 bases). V was shortened by 4 bases and J by 11 bases, with 20 bases between the two germline ends. The CDR3 has 14 amino acids. CDR1 and CDR2 (germline): SGHTA, FQGNSA. CDR3 nucleotide sequence: TGTGCCAGCAGCTCCCTAGGGGCGGGAGTGAGGGCTTTCTTT. Its protein is CASSSLGAGVRAFF.

This sequence joins TRBV27 and TRBJ1-2; D is perhaps TRBD1 (6 bases). Germline loops: CDR1 MNHEY, CDR2 SMNVEV (reference sequence). CDR3 length: 13 residues. V was trimmed by 6 bases and J by 8 bases, leaving 16 bases between them. The CDR3 region has the DNA TGTGCCAGCAGACTAACAGGGTCATGGGGCTACACCTTC. It translates to CASRLTGSWGYTF.

The CDR3 here is CASTTGQSNTEAFF. CDR3 sequence (DNA): TGTGCCAGCACCACGGGACAGTCAAACACTGAAGCTTTCTTT. This chain uses TRBV5-5 with TRBJ1-1, with 7 positions matching TRBD1. Germline assignment: CDR1 SGHKS and CDR2 YYEKEE (reference sequence). V gave up 6 bases and J gave up 2 bases; unmatched junction bases: 7. This CDR3 comprises 14 residues.

The V call is TRBV10-3, the J call TRBJ1-6, with TRBD1 as a possible D gene (5 bases). With 6 bases removed from V and 7 bases from J, the gap between germline ends came to 22 bases. The germline V gene has CDR1 ENHRY and CDR2 SYGVKD. This CDR3 is 17 amino acids long. This CDR3 is CAISGGGLVAGNSPLHF. The CDR3 DNA sequence: TGTGCCATCAGCGGGGGGGGTTTGGTGGCGGGAAATTCACCCCTCCACTTT.

This clone was recorded once. The rearrangement joins TRBV6-1 to TRBJ1-1; 11 bases are shared with TRBD1. CDR3 length: 17 amino acids. Germline lookup yields CDR1 MNHNS and CDR2 SASEGT. V shed 2 bases, J shed 0 bases, and the junction held 5 bases outside the gene matches. In DNA, the CDR3 is TGTGCCAGCAGTGAAAGGAGGACAGGGGGCATGAACACTGAAGCTTTCTTT. Its translation: CASSERRTGGMNTEAFF.

The chain couples TRBV6-2 or TRBV6-3 to TRBJ2-6; tentative D call: TRBD2 (6 bases). This CDR3 has 15 residues. The germline CDR1 and CDR2 sequences are MNHEY and SVGEGT. V dropped 5 bases and J dropped 1 base, with 9 bases sitting between them. For the CDR3, the DNA is TGTGCCAGCAGTAACGGGGGATCTGGGGCCAACGTCCTGACTTTC. Translating it yields CASSNGGSGANVLTF.

Points on this clone: This sample includes further DNA sequences coding for the same CDR3. The gene calls are TRBV2 and TRBJ1-3; 10 bases map to TRBD1. Germline-derived CDR1 and CDR2 are SNHLY and FYNNEI. The CDR3 totals 14 residues. Losses at the gene ends were 6 bases for V and 7 bases for J; bases not matched to a gene: 6. The chain's CDR3 is CASSGTGVGNTIYF. Written as DNA, the CDR3 is TGTGCCAGCAGCGGGACAGGGGTTGGTAACACCATATATTTT.

The chain carries TRBV9 and TRBJ1-6; 8 positions agree with TRBD1. The CDR3 totals 14 residues. The V gene's germline CDR1 is SGDLS and CDR2 YYNGEE. After removal of 3 bases from V and 7 bases from J, the junction contained 3 bases not matched to a gene. DNA for the CDR3: TGTGCCAGCAGCGGCCGGGACAGGAATTCACCCCTCCACTTT. It translates to CASSGRDRNSPLHF.

This chain uses TRBV7-9 with TRBJ2-3; a weak D match, TRBD2 (5 bases). This CDR3 has 13 residues. V gave up 6 bases and J gave up 3 bases, with 10 bases separating them. From germline, CDR1 is SEHNR and CDR2 FQNEAQ (reference sequence). Written as DNA, the CDR3 is TGTGCCAGCAGTGAGCGGAGAACAGATACGCAGTATTTT. Its translation: CASSERRTDTQYF. The full variable domain, rest sourced from reference TRBV7-9 and TRBJ2-3, is DTGVSQNPRHKITKRGQNVTFRCDPISEHNRLYWYRQTLGQGPEFLTYFQNEAQLEKSRLLSDRFSAERPKGSFSTLEIQRTEQGDSAMYLCASSERRTDTQYFGPGTRLTVL.

This chain uses TRBV21-1 with TRBJ1-1; the tabulated D call, TRBD1, remains unverified against the DNA. TRBV21-1 is a listed pseudogene. The CDR3 has 13 amino acids. This chain's CDR3 is CASSKGCDSEAFF. Here the CDR3 DNA reads TGTGCCAGCAGCAAGGGTTGTGACAGTGAAGCTTTCTTT.

With regard to this clone: A much larger clone differs by one base, so this may be a read error. The chain is built from TRBV7-8 and TRBJ1-6; 9 nucleotides align to TRBD1. V lost 1 base and J lost 8; bases outside the gene matches: 0. CDR1 is SGHVS, CDR2 FQNEAQ, per germline. The CDR3 is 14 amino acids. The CDR3 DNA reads TGTGCCAGCAGCTTAGGGACAGGGGATTCACCCCTCCACTTT. This codes for CASSLGTGDSPLHF.

The V gene is TRBV3-1 (or the pseudogene TRBV3-2), the J gene TRBJ2-5, with 7 nucleotides matching TRBD2. The CDR3 consists of 12 residues. V shed 4 bases, J shed 9 bases, and the junction held 5 bases outside the gene matches. Germline-derived CDR1 and CDR2 are LGHDT and YNNKEL (reference sequence). CDR3 region: CASSRYGGAQYF. CDR3 sequence (DNA): TGTGCCAGCAGCCGATATGGGGGGGCCCAGTACTTC.

The chain is built from TRBV28 and TRBJ1-1; no definite D call. Germline CDR1 MDHEN, CDR2 SYDVKM. With 2 bases removed from V and 8 bases from J, the gap between germline ends came to 6 bases. The CDR3 contains 11 residues. CDR3 sequence reads: CASSLSGEAFF. The DNA for the CDR3 is TGTGCCAGCAGTTTAAGCGGAGAAGCTTTCTTT.

This chain joins TRBV7-9 and TRBJ2-5; a weak D match, TRBD2 (5 bases). Trimming shortened V by 1 base and J by 5 bases, and 17 bases separated the two germline ends. CDR3 length equals 16 residues. Germline values: CDR1 SEHNR, CDR2 FQNEAQ (reference sequence). CDR3 region: CASSLDLERDGETQYF. DNA of the CDR3: TGTGCCAGCAGCTTAGACCTCGAACGGGATGGGGAGACCCAGTACTTC.

The chain uses TRBV20-1 and TRBJ1-5; 8 bases agree with TRBD1. The CDR3 covers 16 residues. Germline loops: CDR1 DFQATT, CDR2 SNEGSKA (reference sequence). V lost 3 bases and J lost 7; bases outside the gene matches: 14. The CDR3 nucleotides are TGCAGTGCTAGTCGGGGGGTCAGGGGGCGGGGCCAGCCCCAGCATTTT. Amino acid sequence: CSASRGVRGRGQPQHF.

The V gene is TRBV4-1, the J gene TRBJ1-1, with no clear D. The CDR3 consists of 14 residues. The V end was cut by 4 bases, the J end by 3 bases, with 12 bases between. CDR1 MGHRA and CDR2 YSYEKL come from the germline V gene. This chain's CDR3 is CASSRRSLDTEAFF. The CDR3 nucleotides read TGCGCCAGCAGCCGGCGGTCGCTCGACACTGAAGCTTTCTTT.

J is TRBJ1-1 and V is TRBV10-3; perhaps TRBD1 as D (5 bases). Germline V gene sequence: CDR1 ENHRY, CDR2 SYGVKD. V dropped 3 bases and J dropped 6 bases, with 14 bases sitting between them. The CDR3 runs to 14 residues. The CDR3: CAISDFKSTAEAFF. CDR3 nucleotides: TGTGCCATCAGTGACTTCAAGTCGACAGCTGAAGCTTTCTTT.

This sequence joins TRBV7-7 and TRBJ2-7, with a weak D call TRBD2 (5 bases). Trimming left V 4 bases short and J 3 bases short, with 10 bases between. The CDR3 extends over 13 amino acids. CDR1 is SSHAT and CDR2 is FNYEAQ in the germline V gene (reference sequence). The CDR3 coding sequence is TGTGCCAGCAGCTCTGGACGGGGCTACGAGCAGTACTTC. Protein: CASSSGRGYEQYF.

The chain recombines TRBV5-1 with TRBJ1-2; D may be TRBD1 (5 bases). Trimming pared 4 bases from V and 1 base from J, leaving 11 bases between. CDR1 SGHRS and CDR2 YFSETQ come from the germline V gene. The CDR3 runs to 14 residues. DNA for the CDR3: TGCGCCAGCAGCAGCCAACAGGTTAACTATGGCTACACCTTC. Translated: CASSSQQVNYGYTF.

As to this clone: The sample carries other DNA sequences with the same CDR3. The V and J genes are TRBV6-5 and TRBJ2-7, with D maybe TRBD1 (6 bases). Looked up from germline, CDR1 is MNHEY and CDR2 is SVGAGI. The CDR3 consists of 13 residues. Deletions cut 6 bases from V and 4 bases from J, with 13 bases between. CDR3 region: CASSRQGSYEQYF. The CDR3 nucleotides are TGTGCCAGCAGCCGGCAGGGGTCTTACGAGCAGTACTTC.

This chain connects TRBV10-3 to TRBJ2-7; 7 nucleotides line up with TRBD1. In germline, CDR1 is ENHRY, CDR2 SYGVKD. The V segment lost 7 bases and the J segment 4 bases; nucleotides outside the gene matches: 7. The CDR3 totals 13 residues. In DNA, the CDR3 is TGTGCCATCACAGGGACAGATCGTTACGAGCAGTACTTC. Protein product: CAITGTDRYEQYF.